This T cell receptor (beta chain) was captured by sequencing in a study of blood T cell repertoires in COVID-19. Study-wide context: PBMCs, B-cell-depleted T cells, or T cells provided the cDNA or gDNA that made up the material.

Generated by immunoSEQ multiplex PCR, the TCRdb table keeps only in-frame clones and is missing some. The repertoire holds some 400,000 clones, with 75% to 90% as singletons. This clone has just one count. The CDR3 is 15 amino acids. Trimming at V came to 3 bases and at J to 5 bases, leaving 5 bases not matched to a gene. Germline V lookup: CDR1 MDHEN, CDR2 SYDVKM. Sequenced: PBMCs or T cells enriched from blood (not recorded which). This chain connects TRBV28 to TRBJ2-1; 9 nucleotides align to TRBD1. The sequence came from a man aged 25 to 40 who had recovered from COVID-19. This chain's CDR3 is CASSFYRGLDNEQFF. The CDR3, as DNA: TGTGCCAGCAGTTTCTACAGGGGGCTGGACAATGAGCAGTTCTTC.